The T cell receptor beta chain under discussion was sequenced for a study of CD8 T cells in Susac syndrome. The CDR3 has 14 amino acids. Trimming cost V 4 bases and J 1 base, with 8 bases left between them. Germline loops: CDR1 SGHRS, CDR2 YFSETQ. TCR beta sequencing covered blood CD8+ and CD4+ T cells. TEMRA cells were enriched by FACS, while CD8+ and CD4+ T cells were obtained through a negative isolation that was performed magnetically. Random hexamers were used to reverse transcribe the RNA input (0.5 to 1 ug). Coverage of TCR beta CDR3 amplification by immunoSEQ multiplex PCR extended to 54 Vbeta and 13 Jbeta. TCRdb analysed the immunoSEQ multiplex PCR reads with MiXCR anew, one entry per CDR3 protein. This sample has some 260,000 distinct CDR3 sequences, with around 93% found just once. Only one count was recorded for this clonotype. Its target is not known. Overall study findings and caveats: Acknowledgment was made by the study that its TCR sequencing and HLA analysis involved a relatively small number of individuals.

The V gene is TRBV5-1, the J gene TRBJ1-4; a possible D gene is TRBD1 (6 bases). Sequencing used CD4+ T cells from PBMCs. The TCR was taken from a human donor with multiple sclerosis. The CDR3 protein is CASSVDRTNEKLFF. In DNA form, the CDR3 reads TGCGCCAGCAGCGTGGACAGAACTAATGAAAAACTGTTTTTT.